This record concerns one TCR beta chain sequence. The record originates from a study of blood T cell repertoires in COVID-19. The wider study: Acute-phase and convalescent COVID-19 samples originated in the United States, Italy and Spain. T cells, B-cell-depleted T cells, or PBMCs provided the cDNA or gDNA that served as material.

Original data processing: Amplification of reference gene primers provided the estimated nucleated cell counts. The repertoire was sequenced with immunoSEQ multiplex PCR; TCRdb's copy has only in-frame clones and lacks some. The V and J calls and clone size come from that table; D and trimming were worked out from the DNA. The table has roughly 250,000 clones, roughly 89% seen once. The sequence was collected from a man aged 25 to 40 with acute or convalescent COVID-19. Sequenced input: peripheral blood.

Here the CDR3 DNA reads TGTGCCAGCTCGTACAGGGAACGGGGAACTGAAGCTTTCTTT. Translation gives CASSYRERGTEAFF. The gene calls are TRBV7-6 and TRBJ1-1; TRBD1 is a possible D gene (6 bases). V was pared by 8 bases and J by 5 bases, with 18 bases between. Germline loops: CDR1 SGHVS, CDR2 FNYEAQ. CDR3 length: 14 amino acids.